One and the same sample provided the 21 T cell receptor beta chains below, sequenced in a study of radiotherapy plus CTLA-4 blockade in lung cancer (dated by TCRdb to between 2017 and 2018). The method behind the library was the immunoSEQ multiplex PCR assay. TCRdb provides this immuneACCESS table in a form limited to in-frame rearrangements. Some clones are lacking; in checked studies, under half of them reflect an unresolved V gene, and why the rest are absent is not known. The sample yields some 70,000 clones; 70% to 80% were counted once. Of the sample, more than 8.5% falls within the top ten clones. Material: peripheral blood, obtained from a patient treated with radiotherapy plus ipilimumab. The receptors stem from a human donor with non-small cell lung cancer who had a complete response to radiotherapy plus ipilimumab.

The chain has TRBV7-2 and TRBJ2-3; D is unclear. Germline V gives CDR1 SGHTA, CDR2 FQGNSA. The CDR3 extends over 16 amino acids. V dropped 1 base and J dropped 5 bases, with 16 bases sitting between them. The CDR3 region is CASSLGDLTFGDTQYF. The CDR3 DNA sequence: TGTGCCAGCAGCTTAGGAGACCTTACTTTCGGAGATACGCAGTATTTT. Full variable domain (missing parts from reference TRBV7-2 and TRBJ2-3): GAGVSQSPSNKVTEKGKDVELRCDPISGHTALYWYRQSLGQGLEFLIYFQGNSAPDKSGLPSDRFSAERTGGSVSTLTIQRTQQEDSAVYLCASSLGDLTFGDTQYFGPGTRLTVL.

As DNA, the CDR3 is TGTGCCAGCAGTTCGCCGGGACTAGCGGATACGCAGTATTTT. Its protein is CASSSPGLADTQYF. This chain joins TRBV6-5 and TRBJ2-3; 10 bases agree with TRBD2. After removal of 4 bases from V and 6 bases from J, the junction contained 4 bases not matched to a gene. CDR1 and CDR2 from the germline V gene are MNHEY and SVGAGI. CDR3 length: 14 amino acids.

This clone was seen a single time. This chain connects TRBV7-2 to TRBJ1-1; 9 positions agree with TRBD1. The CDR3 has 16 residues. After removal of 6 bases from V and 1 base from J, the junction contained 9 bases not matched to a gene. Germline CDR1 and CDR2: SGHTA and FQGNSA. CDR3 sequence: CASSHPGQGKNTEAFF. For the CDR3, the DNA is TGTGCCAGCAGTCACCCAGGACAGGGGAAGAACACTGAAGCTTTCTTT. Filled out from reference TRBV7-2 and TRBJ1-1, the complete variable domain reads GAGVSQSPSNKVTEKGKDVELRCDPISGHTALYWYRQSLGQGLEFLIYFQGNSAPDKSGLPSDRFSAERTGGSVSTLTIQRTQQEDSAVYLCASSHPGQGKNTEAFFGQGTRLTVV.

V is TRBV7-8 and J is TRBJ1-2, with 9 bases lining up with TRBD1. V dropped 2 bases and J dropped 7; count of bases not matched to a gene: 8. This CDR3 spans 15 amino acids. Germline CDR1 reads SGHVS; CDR2 reads FQNEAQ. CDR3 region: CASSLQGGQGGGYTF. Written as DNA, the CDR3 is TGTGCCAGCAGCTTACAGGGGGGACAGGGTGGTGGCTACACCTTC.

This clone appeared a few times. The chain uses TRBV11-3 and TRBJ2-7; D may be TRBD1 or TRBD2 (6 bases each). Germline V CDR1 and CDR2: SGHNT, YENEEA. The CDR3 runs to 15 residues. The ends were cut back, 5 bases at V and 3 bases at J, with 17 bases in the middle. CDR3 bases: TGTGCCAGCAGCCGCGGGGCAGGGGCCGTCTACGAGCAGTACGTC. Translated, it gives CASSRGAGAVYEQYV.

The chain uses TRBV11-2 and TRBJ1-5, with 8 positions matching TRBD1. The germline V gene encodes CDR1 SGHAT and CDR2 FQNNGV. This CDR3 has 13 amino acids. V was clipped by 5 bases and J by 5 bases; unmatched bases: 2. The CDR3 is CASSLDRDQPQHF. The CDR3, as DNA: TGTGCCAGCAGCCTGGACAGGGATCAGCCCCAGCATTTT.

The chain is built from TRBV9 and TRBJ2-3; D is possibly TRBD2 (5 bases). This CDR3 comprises 15 residues. CDR1 is SGDLS and CDR2 is YYNGEE in the germline V gene. The V end lost 0 bases, the J end lost 0 bases, and 8 bases lay between the germline ends. CDR3 loop: CASSVDLASTDTQYF. DNA for the CDR3: TGTGCCAGCAGCGTAGATTTAGCGAGCACAGATACGCAGTATTTT.

The chain employs TRBV7-9 and TRBJ2-2; no reliable D call. The length of the CDR3 is 15 residues. The ends were cut back, 3 bases at V and 6 bases at J, with 14 bases in the middle. In germline, CDR1 is SEHNR, CDR2 FQNEAQ (reference sequence). This CDR3 reads CASSFTDPWAGELFF. DNA of the CDR3: TGTGCCAGCAGCTTTACGGACCCATGGGCCGGGGAGCTGTTTTTT.

This clone was found once. This chain joins TRBV7-9 and TRBJ2-7; D possibly corresponds to TRBD1 (6 bases). Germline CDR1 is SEHNR and CDR2 is FQNEAQ (reference sequence). V lost 7 bases and J lost 4, with 20 bases in between. The CDR3 length is 15 residues. The CDR3 here is CASTPPVAGEYEQYF. As DNA, the CDR3 is TGTGCCAGCACCCCCCCCGTGGCAGGGGAGTACGAGCAGTACTTC.

J is TRBJ1-2 and V is TRBV23-1; TRBD1 agrees at 7 bases. TRBV23-1 counts as an open reading frame of uncertain function. V lost 3 bases and J lost 3; bases outside the gene matches: 4. This CDR3 is built from 14 residues. The CDR3 is CASSQGRGDYGYTF. The CDR3 coding sequence is TGCGCCAGCAGTCAGGGCAGGGGGGACTATGGCTACACCTTC.

This sequence joins TRBV7-8 and TRBJ2-7; TRBD2 might be the D (6 bases). Germline V lookup: CDR1 SGHVS, CDR2 FQNEAQ. Trimming removed 1 base at V and 2 bases at J, with 12 bases between. The CDR3 covers 15 residues. The CDR3 region is CASSLDRGWAYEQYV. The CDR3 coding sequence is TGTGCCAGCAGCTTAGATCGGGGGTGGGCCTACGAGCAGTACGTC.

The gene calls are TRBV7-2 and TRBJ2-2, with D possibly being TRBD2 (6 bases). V was trimmed by 2 bases and J by 2 bases, leaving 12 bases between them. Germline-derived CDR1 and CDR2 are SGHTA and FQGNSA. CDR3 length: 16 amino acids. The chain's CDR3 is CASSLLGGHNTGELFF. The CDR3 DNA reads TGTGCCAGCAGCTTATTGGGGGGTCATAACACCGGGGAGCTGTTTTTT.

This clone occurred a few times. The chain is built from TRBV12-5 and TRBJ1-2; a weak D match, TRBD1 (5 bases). CDR3 length: 15 amino acids. Germline values: CDR1 LGHNT, CDR2 FRNRAP. V was clipped by 4 bases and J by 5 bases, with 17 bases between them. The CDR3 bases are TGTGCTAGTGGTTGGGGACGCAGACTAGGTTATGGCTACACCTTC. Its translation is CASGWGRRLGYGYTF.

This chain links TRBV5-8 with TRBJ2-1, with D possibly matching TRBD2 (6 bases). The length of the CDR3 is 15 residues. Germline CDR1 and CDR2: SGHTS and YDEGEE. V was shortened by 3 bases and J by 0 bases, with 10 bases between the two germline ends. CDR3 protein: CASSSGVSSYNEQFF. The CDR3 DNA reads as TGTGCCAGCAGCTCGGGAGTAAGCTCCTACAATGAGCAGTTCTTC.

CDR3: CASSGLAGDNNEQFF. The CDR3 coding sequence is TGTGCCAGCAGCGGTCTAGCGGGGGATAACAATGAGCAGTTCTTC. V usage is TRBV9 and J usage is TRBJ2-1; 10 bases match TRBD2. Germline CDR1 SGDLS, CDR2 YYNGEE. With V trimmed by 3 bases and J by 5 bases, 5 bases remained unmatched. This CDR3 is 15 amino acids long. Complete variable domain (other parts from reference TRBV9 and TRBJ2-1): DSGVTQTPKHLITATGQRVTLRCSPRSGDLSVYWYQQSLDQGLQFLIQYYNGEERAKGNILERFSAQQFPDLHSELNLSSLELGDSALYFCASSGLAGDNNEQFFGPGTRLTVL.

The J gene is TRBJ1-3, the V gene TRBV6-5; D gene unclear. Trimming cost V 2 bases and J 0 bases, with 5 bases left between them. This CDR3 comprises 14 residues. Per germline, CDR1 MNHEY and CDR2 SVGAGI. This chain's CDR3 is CASSYGSSGNTIYF. The CDR3 nucleotides read TGTGCCAGCAGTTACGGAAGCTCTGGAAACACCATATATTTT.

This clone was observed a single time. This chain connects TRBV7-9 to TRBJ1-2; D might be TRBD1 (6 bases). Per the germline V gene, CDR1 is SEHNR and CDR2 is FQNEAQ (reference sequence). The CDR3 runs 15 residues. V shed 4 bases and J shed 3 bases, with 15 bases lying between them. The CDR3 spells CASSSEDRPHYGYTF. The CDR3 DNA sequence: TGTGCCAGCAGCTCCGAAGACAGGCCTCACTATGGCTACACCTTC.

The V call is TRBV18, the J call TRBJ2-2, with 9 positions matching TRBD2. V was pared by 3 bases and J by 0 bases, with 8 bases of the junction left unmatched. Per the germline V gene, CDR1 is KGHSH and CDR2 is LQKENI. This CDR3 has 18 residues. CDR3 coding DNA: TGTGCCAGCTCACCGGGGCTAGCGGGGTTCGCGAACACCGGGGAGCTGTTTTTT. Translating it yields CASSPGLAGFANTGELFF.

The chain joins TRBV2 to TRBJ2-5, with TRBD1 identical over 8 bases. The junction had 14 bases not matched to a gene; V was cut back by 5 bases and J by 9 bases. There are 15 residues in the CDR3. Germline V gene sequence: CDR1 SNHLY, CDR2 FYNNEI. DNA for the CDR3: TGTGCCAGCAGTCCCAATAGGGGGACAGGCATGGCCCAGTACTTC. Protein product: CASSPNRGTGMAQYF. Full variable domain (missing parts from reference TRBV2 and TRBJ2-5): EPEVTQTPSHQVTQMGQEVILRCVPISNHLYFYWYRQILGQKVEFLVSFYNNEISEKSEIFDDQFSVERPDGSNFTLKIRSTKLEDSAMYFCASSPNRGTGMAQYFGPGTRLLVL.

This sequence joins TRBV5-3 and TRBJ2-2; tentatively, D is TRBD1 (6 bases). TRBV5-3 is assigned to the ORF class and has an uncertain function. This CDR3 spans 18 amino acids. The V gene lost 2 bases and the J gene lost 1 base, with 18 bases spanning the gap. For the CDR3, the DNA is TGTGCCAGAAGCTTATTGGGGGCCCGCCAGGGGAACACCGGGGAGCTGTTTTTT. Amino acids: CARSLLGARQGNTGELFF.

The chain links TRBV12-5 to TRBJ1-2, with 9 bases lining up with TRBD1. Germline loops: CDR1 LGHNT, CDR2 FRNRAP. With V trimmed by 5 bases and J by 3 bases, 7 bases remained unmatched. This CDR3 comprises 15 residues. As DNA, the CDR3 is TGTGCTAGTGGTAGCGGGACAGGGAAGGACTATGGCTACACCTTC. The encoded protein is CASGSGTGKDYGYTF. The entire variable domain, with the rest obtained from reference TRBV12-5 and TRBJ1-2, is as follows: DARVTQTPRHKVTEMGQEVTMRCQPILGHNTVFWYRQTMMQGLELLAYFRNRAPLDDSGMPKDRFSAEMPDATLATLKIQPSEPRDSAVYFCASGSGTGKDYGYTFGSGTRLTVV.